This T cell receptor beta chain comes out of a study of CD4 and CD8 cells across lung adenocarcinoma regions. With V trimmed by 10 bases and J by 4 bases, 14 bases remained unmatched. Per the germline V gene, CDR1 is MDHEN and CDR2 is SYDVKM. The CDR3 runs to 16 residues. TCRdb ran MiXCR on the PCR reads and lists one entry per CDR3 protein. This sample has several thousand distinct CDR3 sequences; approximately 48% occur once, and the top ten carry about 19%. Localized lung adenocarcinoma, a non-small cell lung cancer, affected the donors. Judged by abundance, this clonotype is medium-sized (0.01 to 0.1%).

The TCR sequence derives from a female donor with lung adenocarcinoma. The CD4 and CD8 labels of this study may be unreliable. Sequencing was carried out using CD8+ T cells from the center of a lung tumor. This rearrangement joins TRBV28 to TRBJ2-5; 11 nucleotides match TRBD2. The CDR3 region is CATVLAGGSLGETQYF. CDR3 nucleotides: TGTGCCACCGTCCTAGCGGGGGGCTCCCTCGGAGAGACCCAGTACTTC.